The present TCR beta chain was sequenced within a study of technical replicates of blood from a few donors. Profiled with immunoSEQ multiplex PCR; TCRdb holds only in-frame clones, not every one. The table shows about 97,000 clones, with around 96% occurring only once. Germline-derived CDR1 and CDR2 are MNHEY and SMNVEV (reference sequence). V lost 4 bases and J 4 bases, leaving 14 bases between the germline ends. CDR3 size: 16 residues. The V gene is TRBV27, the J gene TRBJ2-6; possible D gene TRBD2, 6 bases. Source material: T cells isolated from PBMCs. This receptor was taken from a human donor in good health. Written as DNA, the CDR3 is TGTGCCAGCAGTTCCCTCCGGGAGCTCGGGGCCAACGTCCTGACTTTC. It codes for CASSSLRELGANVLTF.